This entry concerns a single TCR beta chain. Its specificity is unknown. This specimen comes from a study of graft-versus-host responses after intestinal transplantation. Study-level background: Every one of the recipients received anti-thymocyte globulin induction and afterwards took tacrolimus and steroids for about 3 years.

This CDR3 is built from 16 residues. Trimming cost V 0 bases and J 4 bases; bases outside gene matches: 8. The germline gives CDR1 SGHNT, CDR2 YYREEE (reference sequence). Assay used: immunoSEQ multiplex PCR; TCRdb lists only in-frame clones, some missing. The sample contains just over 14,000 clones, 90% to 95% of which appear only once. Study-level findings and limits: Maximum circulating GvH clone levels tracked with early post-transplant HvG decreases. Allografts of one patient group, those with graft-donor T cell macrochimerism, had high graft-versus-host to host-versus-graft clonal ratios. The recipient marrow held GvH clones, and some of them showed up first in ileum or blood.

This chain connects TRBV5-4 to TRBJ2-3, with 7 bases that match TRBD2. Sample: PBMCs, taken 9 days after transplant. The receptor was isolated from a human patient who received an intestinal transplant, so some T cells may come from the graft donor. CDR3 sequence (DNA): TGTGCCAGCAGCTTGGACCTGGCGGGAGCAGCAGATACGCAGTATTTT. Its translation: CASSLDLAGAADTQYF.